A single sample is the source of the 19 T cell receptor beta chains below, sequenced in a study of cytomegalovirus exposure and HLA in healthy donors. The study ran its PCR with 60 Vbeta and 13 Jbeta primers. Sequencing used immunoSEQ multiplex PCR; TCRdb keeps in-frame clones, though not all of them. This table holds around 280,000 clones, around nine tenths found once. Sequencing input: PBMCs. These receptors were collected from a woman younger than 35 in good health and CMV-seronegative.

The rearrangement links TRBV6-5 to TRBJ1-4; D is perhaps TRBD1 (5 bases). This CDR3 contains 16 residues. Trimming stripped 2 bases from V and 9 bases from J, with 19 bases between. The germline gives CDR1 MNHEY, CDR2 SVGAGI. The CDR3, as DNA: TGTGCCAGCAGTTACGATCCGGGGGACCCGAGTCAAAAACTGTTTTTT. Its translation: CASSYDPGDPSQKLFF.

The chain links TRBV18 to TRBJ2-7, with TRBD1 identical over 8 bases. Germline loops: CDR1 KGHSH, CDR2 LQKENI. The J segment lost 1 base and the V segment lost 3 bases, leaving 8 bases of the junction unmatched. The CDR3 has 16 residues. The CDR3 here is CASSPSTGTGSYEQYF. The CDR3 nucleotides read TGTGCCAGCTCACCGTCGACAGGGACAGGATCCTACGAGCAGTACTTC.

This clone appeared a single time. This chain links TRBV19 with TRBJ2-2, with D possibly matching TRBD2 (5 bases). CDR1 is LNHDA and CDR2 is SQIVND in the germline V gene (reference sequence). This CDR3 is 14 amino acids long. With 8 bases removed from V and 4 bases from J, the gap between germline ends came to 14 bases. The CDR3 is CASDRDSGTGELFF. The CDR3, as DNA: TGTGCCAGTGACCGGGATTCGGGCACCGGGGAGCTGTTTTTT.

The chain uses TRBV19 and TRBJ2-1; D not resolved. The CDR3 loop spans 13 amino acids. Between the trimmed V and J ends, which lost 5 bases and 6 bases, there was a span of 11 bases. Germline V CDR1 and CDR2: LNHDA, SQIVND (reference sequence). CDR3 sequence reads: CASSLATSNEQFF. The CDR3 DNA sequence: TGTGCCAGTAGTCTCGCCACCAGCAATGAGCAGTTCTTC.

The rearrangement joins TRBV30 to TRBJ2-1, with TRBD2 identical over 7 bases. V lost 2 bases and J lost 7; bases outside the gene matches: 17. Germline lookup yields CDR1 GTSNPN and CDR2 SVGIG (reference sequence). The CDR3 consists of 17 residues. DNA of the CDR3: TGTGCCTGGAGTCTAGCCGGGCCGAGGGGCGGGGGTAATGAGCAGTTCTTC. This translates into CAWSLAGPRGGGNEQFF.

This clone has only a few counts. The V gene is TRBV11-2, the J gene TRBJ1-1; D perhaps matches TRBD1 (6 bases). This CDR3 region has 13 residues. Germline lookup yields CDR1 SGHAT and CDR2 FQNNGV. V gave up 5 bases and J gave up 1 base, with 8 bases separating them. The CDR3 region has the DNA TGTGCCAGCAGCCCAGGGGAGAACACTGAAGCTTTCTTT. Translating it yields CASSPGENTEAFF. The entire variable domain, with the rest obtained from reference TRBV11-2 and TRBJ1-1, is as follows: EAGVAQSPRYKIIEKRQSVAFWCNPISGHATLYWYQQILGQGPKLLIQFQNNGVVDDSQLPKDRFSAERLKGVDSTLKIQPAKLEDSAVYLCASSPGENTEAFFGQGTRLTVV.

The chain carries TRBV5-8 and TRBJ2-7; 9 nucleotides align to TRBD1. This CDR3 contains 15 residues. V was pared by 5 bases and J by 1 base, with 7 bases of the junction left unmatched. Germline values: CDR1 SGHTS, CDR2 YDEGEE. CDR3 residues: CASRRLQGASYEQYF. CDR3 bases: TGTGCCAGCAGGCGATTACAGGGGGCTTCCTACGAGCAGTACTTC.

The V and J genes are TRBV9 and TRBJ1-1; D perhaps matches TRBD1 (5 bases). V lost 3 bases and J 0 bases, leaving 12 bases between the germline ends. The CDR3 sequence is 15 residues long. Germline V CDR1 and CDR2: SGDLS, YYNGEE. The CDR3 is CASSGSGGLNTEAFF. For the CDR3, the DNA is TGTGCCAGCAGCGGAAGCGGGGGTTTGAACACTGAAGCTTTCTTT. Using reference TRBV9 and TRBJ1-1 for the parts outside the CDR3, the full variable domain is DSGVTQTPKHLITATGQRVTLRCSPRSGDLSVYWYQQSLDQGLQFLIQYYNGEERAKGNILERFSAQQFPDLHSELNLSSLELGDSALYFCASSGSGGLNTEAFFGQGTRLTVV.

This chain joins TRBV2 and TRBJ1-2; TRBD1 might be the D (5 bases). The length of the CDR3 is 12 residues. Germline lookup yields CDR1 SNHLY and CDR2 FYNNEI. V gave up 8 bases and J gave up 6 bases, with 13 bases separating them. The CDR3 DNA sequence: TGTGCCAGCCGGGACTTCGGTGATGGCTACACCTTC. Protein sequence: CASRDFGDGYTF.

This clone was detected only a few times. The chain couples TRBV4-1 to TRBJ2-7; TRBD1 is a possible D gene (6 bases). The CDR3 covers 16 residues. V lost 4 bases and J lost 3, with 19 bases in between. CDR1 MGHRA and CDR2 YSYEKL come from the germline V gene. The CDR3, as DNA: TGCGCCAGCAGCCGCCCAGGGGTGGGGCCGTACTACGAGCAGTACTTC. Amino acid sequence: CASSRPGVGPYYEQYF.

The genes are TRBV7-9 and TRBJ1-1; D perhaps matches TRBD1 (5 bases). Trimming stripped 8 bases from V and 6 bases from J, with 16 bases between. The CDR3 totals 13 residues. Looked up from germline, CDR1 is SEHNR and CDR2 is FQNEAQ (reference sequence). In DNA form, the CDR3 reads TGTGCCAGCCTTATCGACAGAATCCCTGAAGCTTTCTTT. It yields the protein CASLIDRIPEAFF.

V is TRBV4-2 and J is TRBJ2-7; 11 bases fit TRBD2. V shed 0 bases and J 5 bases; nucleotides not matched to a gene: 12. Germline values: CDR1 LGHNA, CDR2 YNFKEQ. This CDR3 has 18 residues. The DNA for the CDR3 is TGTGCCAGCAGCCAAGAATTGTCTAGCGGGGGGTTTCGGCACGAGCAGTACTTC. This codes for CASSQELSSGGFRHEQYF.

V is TRBV4-1 and J is TRBJ1-5; no clear D gene. CDR1 is MGHRA and CDR2 is YSYEKL in the germline V gene. The length of the CDR3 is 15 residues. The V gene lost 4 bases and the J gene lost 3 bases, with 13 bases spanning the gap. The CDR3 sequence is CASSPRAGSNQPQHF. The CDR3 nucleotides are TGCGCCAGCAGCCCCAGAGCGGGATCCAATCAGCCCCAGCATTTT.

This clone was counted only a few times. The chain joins TRBV4-1 to TRBJ2-3; D not certain. The CDR3 is 14 amino acids. Per germline, CDR1 MGHRA and CDR2 YSYEKL. Trimming removed 1 base at V and 2 bases at J, with 7 bases between. The CDR3 DNA reads as TGCGCCAGCAGCCAAGTTATCTTCACAGATACGCAGTATTTT. Encoded protein: CASSQVIFTDTQYF.

The J gene is TRBJ2-7, the V gene TRBV5-6; 8 nucleotides align to TRBD1. Per germline, CDR1 SGHDT and CDR2 YYEEEE. After removal of 4 bases from V and 0 bases from J, the junction contained 9 bases not matched to a gene. The CDR3 loop spans 16 amino acids. This chain's CDR3 is CASSTWTGKSSYEQYF. CDR3 coding DNA: TGTGCCAGCAGCACGTGGACAGGGAAGAGCTCCTACGAGCAGTACTTC. The complete variable domain, with remaining parts taken from reference TRBV5-6 and TRBJ2-7, reads DAGVTQSPTHLIKTRGQQVTLRCSPKSGHDTVSWYQQALGQGPQFIFQYYEEEERQRGNFPDRFSGHQFPNYSSELNVNALLLGDSALYLCASSTWTGKSSYEQYFGPGTRLTVT.

The sample holds one count of this clone. This chain links TRBV9 with TRBJ2-3; weak D call: TRBD2 (5 bases). V lost 0 bases and J 3 bases, leaving 8 bases between the germline ends. CDR1 is SGDLS and CDR2 is YYNGEE in the germline V gene. This CDR3 contains 14 residues. The CDR3 nucleotides read TGTGCCAGCAGCGTAGTGAGCGGAACAGATACGCAGTATTTT. Translated: CASSVVSGTDTQYF.

This sequence joins TRBV27 and TRBJ2-1, with D uncertain. The CDR3 runs 16 residues. V was clipped by 3 bases and J by 6 bases, with 18 bases between them. In germline, CDR1 is MNHEY, CDR2 SMNVEV (reference sequence). The CDR3 region has the DNA TGTGCCAGCAGTTTTCTCGACTTTCAGCAAAGCAATGAGCAGTTCTTC. It is translated as CASSFLDFQQSNEQFF.

The rearrangement joins TRBV6-6 to TRBJ2-7; D perhaps matches TRBD2 (5 bases). V gave up 3 bases and J gave up 4 bases, with 7 bases separating them. The CDR3 runs 12 residues. Germline-derived CDR1 and CDR2 are MNHNY and SVGAGI (reference sequence). The CDR3 region has the DNA TGTGCCAGCAGTTATGAGGGTTACGAGCAGTACTTC. This gives the protein CASSYEGYEQYF.

The V and J genes are TRBV5-4 and TRBJ2-3; 9 bases align to TRBD2. The length of the CDR3 is 16 residues. V lost 0 bases and J lost 4; bases outside the gene matches: 6. CDR1 SGHNT and CDR2 YYREEE come from the germline V gene (reference sequence). DNA of the CDR3: TGTGCCAGCAGCTTGGGGGCTAGCGGGGTCCCAGATACGCAGTATTTT. Amino acid sequence: CASSLGASGVPDTQYF.